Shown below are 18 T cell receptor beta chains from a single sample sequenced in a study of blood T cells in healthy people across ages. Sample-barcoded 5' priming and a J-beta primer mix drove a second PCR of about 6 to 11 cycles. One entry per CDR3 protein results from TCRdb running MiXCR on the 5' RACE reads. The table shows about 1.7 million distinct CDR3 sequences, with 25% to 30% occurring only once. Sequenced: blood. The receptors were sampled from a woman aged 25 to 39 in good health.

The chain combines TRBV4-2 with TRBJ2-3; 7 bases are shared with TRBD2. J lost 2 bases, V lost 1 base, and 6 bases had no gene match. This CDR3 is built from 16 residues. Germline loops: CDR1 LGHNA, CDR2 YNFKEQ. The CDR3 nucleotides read TGTGCCAGCAGCCAAGTGGGGGGGGGGTTCACAGATACGCAGTATTTT. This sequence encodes CASSQVGGGFTDTQYF.

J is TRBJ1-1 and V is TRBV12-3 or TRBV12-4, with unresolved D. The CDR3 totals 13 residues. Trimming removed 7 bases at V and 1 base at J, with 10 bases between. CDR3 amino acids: CASTRRRNTEAFF. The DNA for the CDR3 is TGTGCCAGCACTCGACGTAGGAACACTGAAGCTTTCTTT.

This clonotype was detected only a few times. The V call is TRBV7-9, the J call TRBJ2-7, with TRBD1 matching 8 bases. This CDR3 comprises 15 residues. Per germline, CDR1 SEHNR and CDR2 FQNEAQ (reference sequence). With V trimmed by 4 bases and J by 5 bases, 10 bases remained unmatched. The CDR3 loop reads CASSSRQGTVHEQYF. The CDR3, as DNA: TGTGCCAGCAGCTCCCGACAGGGGACCGTCCACGAGCAGTACTTC. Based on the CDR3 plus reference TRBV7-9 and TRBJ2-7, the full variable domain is DTGVSQNPRHKITKRGQNVTFRCDPISEHNRLYWYRQTLGQGPEFLTYFQNEAQLEKSRLLSDRFSAERPKGSFSTLEIQRTEQGDSAMYLCASSSRQGTVHEQYFGPGTRLTVT.

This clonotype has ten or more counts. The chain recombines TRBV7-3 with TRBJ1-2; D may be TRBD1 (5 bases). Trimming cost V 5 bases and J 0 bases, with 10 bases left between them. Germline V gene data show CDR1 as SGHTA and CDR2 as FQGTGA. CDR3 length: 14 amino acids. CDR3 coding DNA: TGTGCCAGCAGCCCCTCGGGACCTAACTATGGCTACACCTTC. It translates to CASSPSGPNYGYTF.

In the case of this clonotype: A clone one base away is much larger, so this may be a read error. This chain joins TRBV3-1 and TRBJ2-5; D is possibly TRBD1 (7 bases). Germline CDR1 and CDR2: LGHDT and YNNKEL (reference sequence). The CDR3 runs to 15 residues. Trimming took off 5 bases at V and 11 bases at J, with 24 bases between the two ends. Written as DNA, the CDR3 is TGTGCCAGCAGCTTCTTTACCACAGCCAGGGGGGAGCAGTACTTC. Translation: CASSFFTTARGEQYF.

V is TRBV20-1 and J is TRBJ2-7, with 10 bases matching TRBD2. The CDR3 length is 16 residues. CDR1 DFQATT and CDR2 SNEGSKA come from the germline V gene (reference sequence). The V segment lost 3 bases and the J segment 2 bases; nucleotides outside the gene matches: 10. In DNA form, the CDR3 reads TGCAGTGCTAGTGCCAGCGGGAGGGCCTTTACCTACGAGCAGTACTTC. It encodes CSASASGRAFTYEQYF.

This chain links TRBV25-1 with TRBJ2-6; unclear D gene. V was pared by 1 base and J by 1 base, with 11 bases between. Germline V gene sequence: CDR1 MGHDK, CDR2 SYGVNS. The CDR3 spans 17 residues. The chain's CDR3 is CASSEFGSGSGANVLTF. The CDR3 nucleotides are TGTGCCAGCAGTGAATTTGGGTCAGGTTCTGGGGCCAACGTCCTGACTTTC.

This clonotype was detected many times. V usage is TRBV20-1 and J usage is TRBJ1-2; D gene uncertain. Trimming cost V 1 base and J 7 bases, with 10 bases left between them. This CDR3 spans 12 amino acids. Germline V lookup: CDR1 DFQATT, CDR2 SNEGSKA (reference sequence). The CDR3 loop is CSARGPGGGYTF. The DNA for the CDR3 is TGCAGTGCTAGAGGGCCAGGAGGTGGCTACACCTTC.

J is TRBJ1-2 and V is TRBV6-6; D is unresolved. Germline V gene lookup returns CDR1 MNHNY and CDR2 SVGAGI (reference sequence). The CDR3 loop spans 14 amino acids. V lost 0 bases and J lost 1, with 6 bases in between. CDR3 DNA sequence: TGTGCCAGCAGTTACTCGGCAATTAACTATGGCTACACCTTC. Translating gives CASSYSAINYGYTF.

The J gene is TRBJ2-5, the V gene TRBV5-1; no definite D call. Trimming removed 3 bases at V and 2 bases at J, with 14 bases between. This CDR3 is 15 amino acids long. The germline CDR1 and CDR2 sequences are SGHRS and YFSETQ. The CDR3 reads CASSSIGRSQETQYF. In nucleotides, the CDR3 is TGCGCCAGCAGCTCGATAGGCCGCTCACAAGAGACCCAGTACTTC.

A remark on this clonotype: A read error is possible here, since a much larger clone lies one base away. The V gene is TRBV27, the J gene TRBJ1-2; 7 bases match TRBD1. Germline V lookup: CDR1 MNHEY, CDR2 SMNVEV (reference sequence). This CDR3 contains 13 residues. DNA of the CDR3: TGTGCCAGCAGTTTATCCACAGGGGCAGGCTACGCCTTC. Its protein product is CASSLSTGAGYAF.

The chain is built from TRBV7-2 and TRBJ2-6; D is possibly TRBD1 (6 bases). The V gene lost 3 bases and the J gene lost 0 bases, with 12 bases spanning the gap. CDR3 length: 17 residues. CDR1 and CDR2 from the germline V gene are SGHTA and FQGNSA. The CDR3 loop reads CASSFAGTPSGANVLTF. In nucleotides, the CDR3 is TGTGCCAGCAGCTTCGCCGGGACACCCTCTGGGGCCAACGTCCTGACTTTC.

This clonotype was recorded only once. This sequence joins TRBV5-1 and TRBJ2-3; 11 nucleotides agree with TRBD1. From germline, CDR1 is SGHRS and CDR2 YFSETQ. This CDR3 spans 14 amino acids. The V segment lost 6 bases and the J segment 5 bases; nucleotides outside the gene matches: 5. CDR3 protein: CASTWTGGKDTQYF. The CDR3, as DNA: TGCGCCAGCACTTGGACAGGGGGCAAAGATACGCAGTATTTT. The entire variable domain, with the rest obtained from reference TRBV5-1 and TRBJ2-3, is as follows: KAGVTQTPRYLIKTRGQQVTLSCSPISGHRSVSWYQQTPGQGLQFLFEYFSETQRNKGNFPGRFSGRQFSNSRSEMNVSTLELGDSALYLCASTWTGGKDTQYFGPGTRLTVL.

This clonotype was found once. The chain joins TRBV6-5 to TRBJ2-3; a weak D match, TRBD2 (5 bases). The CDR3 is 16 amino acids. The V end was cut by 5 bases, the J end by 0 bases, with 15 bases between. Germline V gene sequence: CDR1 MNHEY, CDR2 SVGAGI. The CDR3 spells CASSLLWGASTDTQYF. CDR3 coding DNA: TGTGCCAGCAGTCTCCTATGGGGAGCTAGCACAGATACGCAGTATTTT.

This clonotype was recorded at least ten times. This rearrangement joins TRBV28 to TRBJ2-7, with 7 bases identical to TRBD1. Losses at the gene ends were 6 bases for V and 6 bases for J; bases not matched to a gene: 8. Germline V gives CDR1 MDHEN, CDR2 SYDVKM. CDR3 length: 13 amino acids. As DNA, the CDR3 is TGTGCCAGCAGAAATGACAGGGTAAGCGAGCAGTACTTC. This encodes CASRNDRVSEQYF.

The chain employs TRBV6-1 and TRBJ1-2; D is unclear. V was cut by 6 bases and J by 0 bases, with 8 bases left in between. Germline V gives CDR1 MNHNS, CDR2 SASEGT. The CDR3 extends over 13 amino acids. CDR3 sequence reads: CASRTTTNYGYTF. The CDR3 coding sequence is TGTGCCAGCAGGACAACAACTAACTATGGCTACACCTTC.

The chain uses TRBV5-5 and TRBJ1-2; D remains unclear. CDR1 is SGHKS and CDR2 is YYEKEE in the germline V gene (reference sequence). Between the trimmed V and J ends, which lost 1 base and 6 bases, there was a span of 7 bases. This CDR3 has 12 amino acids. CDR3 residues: CASSLLGNGYTF. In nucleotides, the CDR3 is TGTGCCAGCAGCTTGCTTGGGAATGGCTACACCTTC.

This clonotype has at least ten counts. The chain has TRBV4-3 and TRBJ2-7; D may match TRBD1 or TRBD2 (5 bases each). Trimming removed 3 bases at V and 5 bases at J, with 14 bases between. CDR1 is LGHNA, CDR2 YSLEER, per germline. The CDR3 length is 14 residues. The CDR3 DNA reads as TGCGCCAGCAGCCACCCCGGGGCAGCTAACGAGCAGTACTTC. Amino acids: CASSHPGAANEQYF.